The clone carrying this TCR beta chain was detected a few times. These data belong to a study of blood T cell repertoires in COVID-19. For the study at large: Donors in the United States, Italy and Spain gave samples during acute or convalescent COVID-19.

The CDR3 covers 16 residues. Germline V CDR1 and CDR2: SGHDT, YYEEEE. V dropped 1 base and J dropped 0 bases, with 10 bases sitting between them. Per the authors' pipeline: Amplified reference gene primers provided the basis for estimating nucleated cell counts. Sequencing was performed with immunoSEQ multiplex PCR; in TCRdb, only in-frame clones are kept and a portion is missing. For V, J and clone size, that table is used; D and trimming come from the DNA. In the table there are about 300,000 clones, approximately 89% of which are singletons. The sample consisted of peripheral blood. This TCR was recovered from a woman between 25 and 40 years old with COVID-19, enrolled during active disease. This sequence joins TRBV5-6 and TRBJ1-4, with D possibly matching TRBD1 (5 bases). CDR3 DNA sequence: TGTGCCAGCAGCTTGTACAGGCTTGCAACTAATGAAAAACTGTTTTTT. Translated, it gives CASSLYRLATNEKLFF.